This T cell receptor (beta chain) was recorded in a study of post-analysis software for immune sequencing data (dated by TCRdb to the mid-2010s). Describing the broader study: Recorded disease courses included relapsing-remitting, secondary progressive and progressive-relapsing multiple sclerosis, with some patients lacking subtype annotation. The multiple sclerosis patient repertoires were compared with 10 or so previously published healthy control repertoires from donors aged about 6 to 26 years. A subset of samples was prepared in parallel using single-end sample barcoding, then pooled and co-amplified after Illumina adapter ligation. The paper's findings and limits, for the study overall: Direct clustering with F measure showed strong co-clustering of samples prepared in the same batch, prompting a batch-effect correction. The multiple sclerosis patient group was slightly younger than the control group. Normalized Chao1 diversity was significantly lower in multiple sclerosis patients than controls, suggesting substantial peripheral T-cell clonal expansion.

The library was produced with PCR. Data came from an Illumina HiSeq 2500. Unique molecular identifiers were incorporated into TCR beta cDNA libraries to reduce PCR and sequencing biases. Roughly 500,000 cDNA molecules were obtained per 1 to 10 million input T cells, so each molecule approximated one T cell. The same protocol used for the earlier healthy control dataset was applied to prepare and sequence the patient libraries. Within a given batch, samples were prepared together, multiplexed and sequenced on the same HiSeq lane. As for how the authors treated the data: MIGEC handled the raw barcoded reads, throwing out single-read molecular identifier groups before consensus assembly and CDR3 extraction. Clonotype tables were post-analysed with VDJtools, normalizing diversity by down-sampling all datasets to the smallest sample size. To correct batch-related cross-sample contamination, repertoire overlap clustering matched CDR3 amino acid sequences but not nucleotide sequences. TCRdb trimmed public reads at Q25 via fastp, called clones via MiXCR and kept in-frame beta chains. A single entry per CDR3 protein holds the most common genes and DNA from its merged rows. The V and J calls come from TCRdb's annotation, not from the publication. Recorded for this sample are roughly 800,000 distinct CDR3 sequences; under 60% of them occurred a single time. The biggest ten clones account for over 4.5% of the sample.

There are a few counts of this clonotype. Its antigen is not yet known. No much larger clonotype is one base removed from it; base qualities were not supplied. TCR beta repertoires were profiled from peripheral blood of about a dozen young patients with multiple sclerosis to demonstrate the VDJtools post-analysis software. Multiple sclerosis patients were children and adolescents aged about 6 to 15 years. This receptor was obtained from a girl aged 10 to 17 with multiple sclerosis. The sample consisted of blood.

The sequenced DNA is TGTGCCAGTAGTACCCACAGGACTTCTAACTATGGCTACACCTTC. This is translated as CASSTHRTSNYGYTF. Recombination linked TRBV19 to TRBJ1-2; TRBD1 is possibly the D segment (5 matching bases). The CDR3 goes from the cysteine to the phenylalanine over 15 residues. Only the CDR3 part of the read is kept: 45 bases, read in frame from the first base. Trimming takes 4 bases from V and 0 bases from J, and the germline ends sit 12 bases apart. From the germline V gene (reference sequence), CDR1 is LNHDA and CDR2 is SQIVND.